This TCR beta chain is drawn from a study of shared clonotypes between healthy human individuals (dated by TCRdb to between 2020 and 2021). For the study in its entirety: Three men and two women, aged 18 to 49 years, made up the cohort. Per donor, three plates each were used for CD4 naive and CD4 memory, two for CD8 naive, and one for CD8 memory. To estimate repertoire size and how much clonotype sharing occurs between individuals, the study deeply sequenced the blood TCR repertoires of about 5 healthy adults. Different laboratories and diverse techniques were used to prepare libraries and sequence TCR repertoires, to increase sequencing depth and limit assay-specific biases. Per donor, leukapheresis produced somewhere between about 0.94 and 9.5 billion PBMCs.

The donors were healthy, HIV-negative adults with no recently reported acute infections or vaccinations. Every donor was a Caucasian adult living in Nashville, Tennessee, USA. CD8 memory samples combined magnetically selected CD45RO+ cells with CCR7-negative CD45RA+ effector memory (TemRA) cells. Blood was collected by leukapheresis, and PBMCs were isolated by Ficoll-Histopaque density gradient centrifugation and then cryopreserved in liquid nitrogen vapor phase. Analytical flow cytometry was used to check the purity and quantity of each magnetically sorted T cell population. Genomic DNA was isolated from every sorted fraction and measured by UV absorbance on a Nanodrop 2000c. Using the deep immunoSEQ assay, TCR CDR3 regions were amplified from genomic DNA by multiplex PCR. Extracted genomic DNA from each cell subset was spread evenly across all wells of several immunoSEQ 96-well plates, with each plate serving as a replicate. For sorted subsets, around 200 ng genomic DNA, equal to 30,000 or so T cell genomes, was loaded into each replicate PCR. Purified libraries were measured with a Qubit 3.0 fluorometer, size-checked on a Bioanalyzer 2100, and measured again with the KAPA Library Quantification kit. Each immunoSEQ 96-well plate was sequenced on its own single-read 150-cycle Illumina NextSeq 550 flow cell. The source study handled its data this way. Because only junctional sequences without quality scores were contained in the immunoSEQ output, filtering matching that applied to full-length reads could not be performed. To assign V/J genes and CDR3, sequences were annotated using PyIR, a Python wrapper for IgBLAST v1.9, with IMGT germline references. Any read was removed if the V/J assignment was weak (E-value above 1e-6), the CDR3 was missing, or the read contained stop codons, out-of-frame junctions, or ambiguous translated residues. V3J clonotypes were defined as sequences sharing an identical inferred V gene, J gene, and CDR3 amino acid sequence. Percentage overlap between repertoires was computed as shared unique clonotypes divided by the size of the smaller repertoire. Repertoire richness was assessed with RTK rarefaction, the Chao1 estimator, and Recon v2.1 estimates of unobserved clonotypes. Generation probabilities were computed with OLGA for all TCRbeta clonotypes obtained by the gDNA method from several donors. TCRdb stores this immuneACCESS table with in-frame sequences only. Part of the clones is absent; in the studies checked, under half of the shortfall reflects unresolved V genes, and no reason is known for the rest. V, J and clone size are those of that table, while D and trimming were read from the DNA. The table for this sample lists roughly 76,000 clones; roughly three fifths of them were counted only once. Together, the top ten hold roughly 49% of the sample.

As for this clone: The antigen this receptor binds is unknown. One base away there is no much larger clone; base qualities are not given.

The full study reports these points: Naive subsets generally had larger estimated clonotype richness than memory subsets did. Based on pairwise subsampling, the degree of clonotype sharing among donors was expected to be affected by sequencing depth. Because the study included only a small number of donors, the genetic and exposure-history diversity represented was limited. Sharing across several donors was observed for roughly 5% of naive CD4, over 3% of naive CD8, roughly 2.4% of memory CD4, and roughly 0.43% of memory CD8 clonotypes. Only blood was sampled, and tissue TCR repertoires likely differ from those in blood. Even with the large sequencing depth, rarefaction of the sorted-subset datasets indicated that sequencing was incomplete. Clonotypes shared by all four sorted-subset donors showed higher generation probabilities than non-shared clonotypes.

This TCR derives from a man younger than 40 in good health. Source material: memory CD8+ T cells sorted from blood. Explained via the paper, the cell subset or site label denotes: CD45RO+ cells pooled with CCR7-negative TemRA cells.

The DNA reads TGTGCCAGCAGCTTATCCGGGACAGCATCTTGGGATGAGCAGTTCTTC. It translates to CASSLSGTASWDEQFF. The chain was built from TRBV7-6 and TRBJ2-1; TRBD1 fits 7 bases in the junction. Per the germline V gene, SGHVS is the CDR1 and FNYEAQ is the CDR2. Trimming removed 2 bases from V and 8 bases from J; the gene matches leave 12 bases unexplained. The CDR3 starts with the cysteine, ends with the phenylalanine, and has 16 residues. Here the CDR3 DNA is all that survives: 48 bases in frame from base 1.